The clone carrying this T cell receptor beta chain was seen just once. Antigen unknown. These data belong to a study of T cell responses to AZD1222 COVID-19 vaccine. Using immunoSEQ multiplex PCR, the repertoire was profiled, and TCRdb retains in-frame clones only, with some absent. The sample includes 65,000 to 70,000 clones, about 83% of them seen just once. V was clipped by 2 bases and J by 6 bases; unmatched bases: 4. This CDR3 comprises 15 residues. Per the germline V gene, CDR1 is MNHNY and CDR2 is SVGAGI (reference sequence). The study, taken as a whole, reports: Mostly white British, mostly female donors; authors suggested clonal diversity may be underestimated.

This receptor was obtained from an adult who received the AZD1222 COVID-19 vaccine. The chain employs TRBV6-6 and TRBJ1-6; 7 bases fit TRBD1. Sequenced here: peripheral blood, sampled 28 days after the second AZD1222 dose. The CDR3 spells CASSYEGQLNSPLHF. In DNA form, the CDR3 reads TGTGCCAGCAGTTACGAGGGACAGCTTAATTCACCCCTCCACTTT.